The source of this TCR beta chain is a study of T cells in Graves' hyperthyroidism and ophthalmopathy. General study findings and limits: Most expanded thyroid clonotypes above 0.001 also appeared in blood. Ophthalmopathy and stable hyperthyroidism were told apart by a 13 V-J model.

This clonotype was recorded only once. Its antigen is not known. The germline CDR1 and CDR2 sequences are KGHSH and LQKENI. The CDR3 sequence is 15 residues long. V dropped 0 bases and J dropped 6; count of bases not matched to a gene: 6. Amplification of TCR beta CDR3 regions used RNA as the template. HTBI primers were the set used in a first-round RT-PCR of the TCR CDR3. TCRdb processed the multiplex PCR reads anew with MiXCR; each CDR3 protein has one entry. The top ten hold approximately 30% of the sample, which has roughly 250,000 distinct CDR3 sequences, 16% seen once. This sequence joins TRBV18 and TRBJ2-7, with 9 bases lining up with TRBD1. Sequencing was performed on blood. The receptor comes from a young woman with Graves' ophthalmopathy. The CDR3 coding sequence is TGTGCCAGCTCACCACCGGAACAGGGGGCGAGCGAGCAGTACTTC. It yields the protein CASSPPEQGASEQYF.